The source of this TCR beta chain is a study of cytomegalovirus exposure and HLA in healthy donors. This clone has a handful of counts. PCR employed 60 Vbeta and 13 Jbeta primers. Libraries were prepared by immunoSEQ multiplex PCR; TCRdb keeps only in-frame clonotypes and omits some of them. The sample gives roughly 180,000 clones, 84% of which show up once; approximately 1.2% is in the top ten. CDR1 and CDR2 from the germline V gene are MNHNS and SASEGT. The CDR3 length is 11 residues. Trimming shortened V by 4 bases and J by 10 bases, and 10 bases separated the two germline ends. The sequenced sample consisted of PBMCs. This chain links TRBV6-1 with TRBJ1-1; D not certain. The origin of this receptor is a girl aged 2 to 9 in good health and CMV-seropositive. CDR3 in DNA: TGTGCCAGCAGTGTGAGCGTTGTAGCTTTCTTT. Amino acids: CASSVSVVAFF.